This is a list of T cell receptor beta chains from one sample in a study of T cell changes during pregnancy in multiple sclerosis. Assay used: immunoSEQ multiplex PCR; TCRdb lists only in-frame clones, some missing. Among 30,000 to 40,000 clones listed, around 90% were seen once. The specimen was CD4+ T cells from peripheral blood mononuclear cells, collected in the second trimester of pregnancy. Every receptor here comes from a female donor with multiple sclerosis, enrolled in a pregnancy study. Both conserved end residues are part of each CDR3. Fields, in order: J gene, D gene, clone size, V gene, CDR3 DNA, CDR3 protein. A D gene is named only where the DNA matches it firmly. Rows give clone size only sometimes, using once, few, many, or a class for an expanded clone.

j_gene: TRBJ2-7; d_gene: TRBD1; abundance: NA; v_gene: TRBV27; CDR3nt: TGTGCCAGCAGTTTAGGTCCGGGACAGTCCTACGAGCAGTACTTC; CDR3aa: CASSLGPGQSYEQYF
j_gene: TRBJ1-1; d_gene: TRBD1; abundance: NA; v_gene: TRBV18; CDR3nt: TGTGCCAGCTCTCAAATACCCGGGACAGGGCTAACTGAAGCTTTCTTT; CDR3aa: CASSQIPGTGLTEAFF
j_gene: TRBJ2-2; d_gene: TRBD1; abundance: NA; v_gene: TRBV9; CDR3nt: TGTGCCAGCAGCCCCCGACAGGGGATCGGTGCCGGGGAGCTGTTTTTT; CDR3aa: CASSPRQGIGAGELFF
j_gene: TRBJ2-1; d_gene: TRBD2; abundance: once; v_gene: TRBV27; CDR3nt: TGTGCCAGCAGTAAAACACTTGGGACTAGATACCTCAATGAGCAGTTCTTC; CDR3aa: CASSKTLGTRYLNEQFF
j_gene: TRBJ2-3; d_gene: NA; abundance: NA; v_gene: TRBV25-1; CDR3nt: TGTGCCAGCAGTGAGGACAAAACTAGCACAGATACGCAGTATTTT; CDR3aa: CASSEDKTSTDTQYF
j_gene: TRBJ2-7; d_gene: TRBD2; abundance: NA; v_gene: TRBV4-3; CDR3nt: TGCGCCAGCAGTACACGAATACTAGCGGGAGTACACGAGCAGTACTTC; CDR3aa: CASSTRILAGVHEQYF
j_gene: TRBJ2-1; d_gene: NA; abundance: NA; v_gene: TRBV2; CDR3nt: TGTGCCAGCAACGAAGGGGGGGGTGAGCAGTTCTTC; CDR3aa: CASNEGGGEQFF
j_gene: TRBJ2-5; d_gene: NA; abundance: NA; v_gene: TRBV7-9; CDR3nt: TGTGCCAGCAGCTTAGCGGCAGGCGGGGAGACCCAGTACTTC; CDR3aa: CASSLAAGGETQYF
j_gene: TRBJ2-2; d_gene: TRBD2; abundance: NA; v_gene: TRBV2; CDR3nt: TGTGCCAGCAGTTTGACTAGCCCCGGGGAGCTGTTTTTT; CDR3aa: CASSLTSPGELFF
j_gene: TRBJ2-2; d_gene: TRBD2; abundance: once; v_gene: TRBV5-5; CDR3nt: TGTGCCAGCAGCTTGGTCCCTAGCGGGACGAGAACCGGGGAGCTGTTTTTT; CDR3aa: CASSLVPSGTRTGELFF
j_gene: TRBJ2-2; d_gene: TRBD2; abundance: NA; v_gene: TRBV7-3; CDR3nt: TGTGCCAGCAGCTCCATGGCGGGAGCGGTCGGGGAGCTGTTTTTT; CDR3aa: CASSSMAGAVGELFF
j_gene: TRBJ2-3; d_gene: NA; abundance: NA; v_gene: TRBV13; CDR3nt: TGTGCCAGCAGCTCCATGCTGGACTATACGGGCACAGATACGCAGTATTTT; CDR3aa: CASSSMLDYTGTDTQYF
j_gene: TRBJ2-3; d_gene: TRBD2; abundance: NA; v_gene: TRBV25-1; CDR3nt: TGTGCCAGCAGTTCACCGGGACTACGCACAGATACGCAGTATTTT; CDR3aa: CASSSPGLRTDTQYF
j_gene: TRBJ1-5; d_gene: NA; abundance: medium-sized; v_gene: TRBV6-1; CDR3nt: TGTGCCAGCAGTGAAGCGTACGGGGGAAGGCATTTT; CDR3aa: CASSEAYGGRHF
j_gene: TRBJ1-5; d_gene: TRBD1; abundance: NA; v_gene: TRBV28; CDR3nt: TGTGCCAGCTTGGGGACAGGCGGACTCAATCAGCCCCAGCATTTT; CDR3aa: CASLGTGGLNQPQHF
j_gene: TRBJ2-3; d_gene: NA; abundance: medium-sized; v_gene: TRBV5-1; CDR3nt: TGCGCCAGCAGCTTGTTGCAGGACACAGATACGCAGTATTTT; CDR3aa: CASSLLQDTDTQYF
j_gene: TRBJ1-5; d_gene: TRBD1; abundance: NA; v_gene: TRBV4-2; CDR3nt: TGTGCCAGCAGCCGGAACAGGGGCCCCCAGGAGGCCCAGCATTTT; CDR3aa: CASSRNRGPQEAQHF
j_gene: TRBJ2-2; d_gene: NA; abundance: NA; v_gene: TRBV27; CDR3nt: TGTGCCAGCAGTTTATGGGGGGTGAACACCGGGGAGCTGTTTTTT; CDR3aa: CASSLWGVNTGELFF
j_gene: TRBJ2-5; d_gene: NA; abundance: once; v_gene: TRBV29-1; CDR3nt: TGCAGCGTTGTGGTGGCGGTCCAAGAGACCCAGTACTTC; CDR3aa: CSVVVAVQETQYF
j_gene: TRBJ2-3; d_gene: TRBD2; abundance: NA; v_gene: TRBV28; CDR3nt: TGTGCCAGCAGCCGTAGCGGGAGTGGAGATACGCAGTATTTT; CDR3aa: CASSRSGSGDTQYF
j_gene: TRBJ1-5; d_gene: TRBD1; abundance: NA; v_gene: TRBV28; CDR3nt: TGTGCCAGTAGGGACAGGACGCTTCCCAATCAGCCCCAGCATTTT; CDR3aa: CASRDRTLPNQPQHF
j_gene: TRBJ2-3; d_gene: TRBD1; abundance: once; v_gene: TRBV2; CDR3nt: TGTGCCAGCTCACCGGGACAGCACACAGATACGCAGTATTTT; CDR3aa: CASSPGQHTDTQYF
j_gene: TRBJ2-7; d_gene: TRBD1; abundance: NA; v_gene: TRBV29-1; CDR3nt: TGCAGCGTTTGGACAGGATCCTACGAGCAGTACTTC; CDR3aa: CSVWTGSYEQYF
j_gene: TRBJ1-2; d_gene: TRBD1; abundance: NA; v_gene: TRBV7-2; CDR3nt: TGTGCCAGCAGCTTAGCAGGGACAGACTATGGCTACACCTTC; CDR3aa: CASSLAGTDYGYTF
j_gene: TRBJ2-5; d_gene: NA; abundance: NA; v_gene: TRBV30; CDR3nt: TGTGCCTGGAACAGCAACCAAGAGACCCAGTACTTC; CDR3aa: CAWNSNQETQYF
j_gene: TRBJ1-3; d_gene: NA; abundance: NA; v_gene: TRBV6-1; CDR3nt: TGTGCCAGCAGCCAGGAGGGAAATCCCGGAAACACCATATATTTT; CDR3aa: CASSQEGNPGNTIYF
j_gene: TRBJ2-3; d_gene: TRBD2; abundance: NA; v_gene: TRBV7-3; CDR3nt: TGTGCCAGCAGCCTAACAGCGGGACTGGATACGCAGTATTTT; CDR3aa: CASSLTAGLDTQYF
j_gene: TRBJ2-1; d_gene: TRBD2; abundance: NA; v_gene: TRBV7-6; CDR3nt: TGTGCCAGCAGCTATTTCCAAAGACTAGCGGGAGGTCCCAATGAGCAGTTCTTC; CDR3aa: CASSYFQRLAGGPNEQFF
j_gene: TRBJ1-2; d_gene: NA; abundance: few; v_gene: TRBV11-3; CDR3nt: TGTGCCAGCATGGGGGACTCTAACTATGGCTACACCTTC; CDR3aa: CASMGDSNYGYTF
j_gene: TRBJ1-4; d_gene: NA; abundance: NA; v_gene: TRBV28; CDR3nt: TGTGCCAGCAGCCGCACAGGGCCTAATGAAAAACTGTTTTTT; CDR3aa: CASSRTGPNEKLFF
j_gene: TRBJ2-5; d_gene: NA; abundance: NA; v_gene: TRBV7-2; CDR3nt: TGTGCCAGCAGCTTATCCGGCGGGTGGGAGACCCAGTACTTC; CDR3aa: CASSLSGGWETQYF
j_gene: TRBJ1-3; d_gene: NA; abundance: NA; v_gene: TRBV5-6; CDR3nt: TGTGCCAGCAGCTCTCTGGGGGGCTCTGGAAACACCATATATTTT; CDR3aa: CASSSLGGSGNTIYF
j_gene: TRBJ1-3; d_gene: NA; abundance: NA; v_gene: TRBV19; CDR3nt: TGTGCCAGTACCCCTACCGCAGGGTCCGGAAACACCATATATTTT; CDR3aa: CASTPTAGSGNTIYF
j_gene: TRBJ1-1; d_gene: NA; abundance: NA; v_gene: TRBV19; CDR3nt: TGTGCCAGTAGGGGAGGGGCTGGGGACCCTAACACTGAAGCTTTCTTT; CDR3aa: CASRGGAGDPNTEAFF
j_gene: TRBJ2-4; d_gene: NA; abundance: NA; v_gene: TRBV7-2; CDR3nt: TGTGCCAGCAGCTTAGAAGACAGCTCTATAGCCAAAAACATTCAGTACTTC; CDR3aa: CASSLEDSSIAKNIQYF
j_gene: TRBJ2-4; d_gene: TRBD2; abundance: NA; v_gene: TRBV19; CDR3nt: TGTGCCAGTAGTATAAAGCGGGAGGACAAAAACATTCAGTACTTC; CDR3aa: CASSIKREDKNIQYF